This T cell receptor beta chain was obtained from a study of blood T cell repertoires in COVID-19. Data came from immunoSEQ multiplex PCR; TCRdb stores just in-frame clones and leaves some out. The sample yields about 200,000 clones, about 82% seen once. Living in about two dozen US areas, the participants were between about 18 and 100 years of age. J was trimmed by 10 bases and V by 0 bases; bases with no gene match: 9. CDR3 length equals 16 residues. CDR1 is KGHDR and CDR2 is SFDVKD in the germline V gene. Sequenced: PBMCs or T cells enriched from blood (not recorded which). The chain combines TRBV24-1 with TRBJ2-1; 9 nucleotides match TRBD2. This receptor was taken from a man in his forties or fifties with acute COVID-19. The CDR3 protein is CATSDLGRAGGGEQFF. In DNA, the CDR3 is TGTGCCACCAGTGATTTGGGGCGAGCGGGAGGAGGAGAGCAGTTCTTC.